This TCR beta chain originates from a study of regulatory T cells in long-lasting Graves disease. Noted time point: persistent/refractory GD, antithyroid drugs over 5 years with positive TRAb. Making the TCR library involved RNA that had been extracted from PBMCs. This clonotype appeared a few times. CDR3 length: 15 amino acids. The germline CDR1 and CDR2 sequences are MNHEY and SVGAGI. The V end lost 2 bases, the J end lost 1 base, and 9 bases lay between the germline ends. Construction of TCR beta libraries relied on iRepertoire HTBI primers and on Arm-PCR targeting CDR3 regions. TCRdb recomputed calls from the multiplex PCR reads with MiXCR, one row per CDR3 protein. The sample includes around 340,000 distinct CDR3 sequences, less than 20% seen only once; the top ten take 29%.

The source was peripheral blood mononuclear cells (PBMCs), collected when the disease was refractory, from a patient treated with antithyroid drugs. This sequence joins TRBV6-5 and TRBJ1-5; D gene unclear. The source of this sequence is a female donor with Graves disease. The CDR3 DNA sequence: TGTGCCAGCAGTTACGGGGTCGCGAGCAATCAGCCCCAGCATTTT. This codes for CASSYGVASNQPQHF.